The T cell receptor beta chain under discussion was sequenced for a study of CD8+ T cells in alopecia areata. Study overall: Tofacitinib ran for 6 to 18 months before 6 months off drug.

Only a few counts were recorded for this clone. Its antigen remains unknown. The germline CDR1 and CDR2 sequences are SGDLS and YYNGEE. The CDR3 totals 15 residues. V lost 0 bases and J lost 4; bases outside the gene matches: 1. Once RNA had been extracted, it was reverse transcribed into cDNA to act as the sequencing template. Sequenced by immunoSEQ multiplex PCR; TCRdb stores in-frame clones only, minus some. This table has about 64,000 clones, roughly 46% appearing once. This sample's treatment: oral pan-JAK inhibitor, 5-10 mg twice daily. Peripheral blood, together with lesional scalp punch biopsies, was collected from alopecia areata patients. Study results and caveats: Patients shared TCRs less clearly than mice did, possibly for HLA-related reasons. Among the top 100, expanded CD8+ clones, as well as scalp clonality, were significantly decreased by tofacitinib.

The receptor was isolated from a human donor with alopecia areata. V is TRBV9 and J is TRBJ1-5; 10 nucleotides match TRBD1. The sample in question was CD8+ T cells sorted from blood, obtained around week 36, from a patient treated with tofacitinib. CDR3 residues: CASSVGTGGNQPQHF. The CDR3 nucleotides read TGTGCCAGCAGCGTAGGGACAGGGGGTAATCAGCCCCAGCATTTT.